The subject of this entry is one TCR beta chain. Its antigen is unidentified. The junction does not match germline at one end; this may be a read error. The data originate from a study of PD-1 blockade in classical Hodgkin lymphoma. Overall study: Treatment was intravenous nivolumab, 3 mg/kg every 2 weeks, until progression.

Regarding the study as a whole: Patients newly diagnosed and complete responders had comparable baseline diversity. Exclusion removed patients who began nivolumab under 1 year after ASCT.

Regarding time point: cycle 4 day 1 (C4D1), after more than five weeks of nivolumab. No patient escaped relapse after autologous stem cell transplantation, and brentuximab vedotin exposure varied. Complete response, partial response or progressive disease were the best responses. Assay used: immunoSEQ multiplex PCR; TCRdb lists only in-frame clones, some missing. The sample consists of approximately 29,000 clones, roughly 75% of them appearing once. Germline lookup yields CDR1 MGHDK and CDR2 SYGVNS. The CDR3 covers 15 residues. The specimen was peripheral blood mononuclear cells (PBMCs), collected before the fourth cycle of nivolumab. The origin of this receptor is a human donor with classical Hodgkin lymphoma. This chain joins TRBV25-1 and TRBJ2-5; D might be TRBD1 (5 bases). The CDR3 loop is CASSISGLGQEAQYF. As DNA, the CDR3 is TGTGCCAGCAGTATTTCAGGGCTGGGGCAAGAGGCCCAGTACTTC. Using reference TRBV25-1 and TRBJ2-5 for the parts outside the CDR3, the full variable domain is EADIYQTPRYLVIGTGKKITLECSQTMGHDKMYWYQQDPGMELHLIHYSYGVNSTEKGDLSSESTVSRIRTEHFPLTLESARPSHTSQYLCASSISGLGQEAQYFGPGTRLLVL.